The 28 T cell receptor beta chains given below trace back to one sample, sequenced in a study of blood T cell repertoires in COVID-19. Sequencing used immunoSEQ multiplex PCR; TCRdb keeps in-frame clones, though not all of them. The sample holds roughly 97,000 clones, about 87% seen once. The sequenced sample was peripheral blood. The receptors derive from a man aged 50 or older with acute or convalescent COVID-19.

This clone was seen a single time. This chain links TRBV11-2 with TRBJ1-1, with TRBD1 as a possible D gene (6 bases). This CDR3 contains 14 residues. The V end lost 2 bases, the J end lost 7 bases, and 14 bases lay between the germline ends. Germline values: CDR1 SGHAT, CDR2 FQNNGV. In nucleotides, the CDR3 is TGTGCCAGCAGCTTATGGGGACAAGGAAGTGAAGCTTTCTTT. It yields the protein CASSLWGQGSEAFF.

V usage is TRBV30 and J usage is TRBJ2-7; 10 bases are a match to TRBD1. CDR1 GTSNPN and CDR2 SVGIG come from the germline V gene (reference sequence). Trimming took 4 bases from V and 2 from J; bases not matched to a gene: 5. The CDR3 length is 14 residues. The CDR3 reads CAWNRGQGAYEQYF. The CDR3 region has the DNA TGTGCCTGGAACCGAGGACAGGGGGCCTACGAGCAGTACTTC. The full variable domain, completed using reference TRBV30 and TRBJ2-7, is SQTIHQWPATLVQPVGSPLSLECTVEGTSNPNLYWYRQAAGRGLQLLFYSVGIGQISSEVPQNLSASRPQDRQFILSSKKLLLSDSGFYLCAWNRGQGAYEQYFGPGTRLTVT.

CDR3 protein: CATGTGETQPQHF. CDR3 bases: TGTGCCACCGGGACAGGGGAAACTCAGCCCCAGCATTTT. The rearrangement uses TRBV15 and TRBJ1-5; 10 positions match TRBD1. The CDR3 extends over 13 amino acids. Germline CDR1 reads LNHNV; CDR2 reads YYDKDF (reference sequence). V lost 8 bases, J lost 6 bases, and 4 bases stayed unmatched.

This chain connects TRBV18 to TRBJ2-7; D is possibly TRBD1 (6 bases). Germline V gives CDR1 KGHSH, CDR2 LQKENI. V was clipped by 4 bases and J by 2 bases, with 12 bases between them. The CDR3 is 14 amino acids. The CDR3 region has the DNA TGTGCCAGCTCACGCAACAGGGAGACCTACGAGCAGTACTTC. Its protein product is CASSRNRETYEQYF.

The chain couples TRBV7-9 to TRBJ2-1; the match to TRBD2 covers 8 bases. The CDR3 extends over 15 amino acids. The germline V gene has CDR1 SEHNR and CDR2 FQNEAQ (reference sequence). Trimming cost V 7 bases and J 0 bases; bases outside gene matches: 5. Here the CDR3 DNA reads TGTGCCAGCACCGTAAGCGGGAGCTCCTACAATGAGCAGTTCTTC. As protein: CASTVSGSSYNEQFF.

V gene TRBV4-1 combines with J gene TRBJ2-2, with D possibly matching TRBD1 (5 bases). V was clipped by 0 bases and J by 0 bases, with 23 bases between them. The length of the CDR3 is 21 residues. From germline, CDR1 is MGHRA and CDR2 YSYEKL. The CDR3 loop is CASSQDIHRLPNSSNTGELFF. Written as DNA, the CDR3 is TGCGCCAGCAGCCAAGATATACACAGGCTACCCAACTCTTCGAACACCGGGGAGCTGTTTTTT.

The rearrangement links TRBV7-2 to TRBJ2-1; TRBD2 matches 7 bases. The CDR3 runs 14 residues. The J segment lost 4 bases and the V segment lost 2 bases, leaving 2 bases of the junction unmatched. Germline V gives CDR1 SGHTA, CDR2 FQGNSA. CDR3 protein: CASSLSGDYNEQFF. In nucleotides, the CDR3 is TGTGCCAGCAGCTTAAGCGGGGATTACAATGAGCAGTTCTTC.

The V gene is TRBV6-5, the J gene TRBJ2-7; 8 bases fit TRBD1. In germline, CDR1 is MNHEY, CDR2 SVGAGI. J gave up 2 bases and V 7 bases, and 7 bases lay outside the gene matches. The CDR3 sequence is 14 residues long. The CDR3 loop reads CASNPTGATYEQYF. The CDR3, as DNA: TGTGCCAGCAACCCGACAGGGGCCACCTACGAGCAGTACTTC.

The chain carries TRBV7-8 and TRBJ2-7; D is possibly TRBD1 (6 bases). V was shortened by 8 bases and J by 1 base, with 9 bases between the two germline ends. Germline-derived CDR1 and CDR2 are SGHVS and FQNEAQ. The CDR3 runs to 12 residues. Here the CDR3 DNA reads TGTGCCAGCGAAGACAGGTCCTACGAGCAGTACTTC. Translating gives CASEDRSYEQYF.

The V gene is TRBV9, the J gene TRBJ2-1; TRBD1 agrees at 7 bases. The germline gives CDR1 SGDLS, CDR2 YYNGEE. The CDR3 is made up of 15 amino acids. J gave up 4 bases and V 1 base, and 5 bases lay outside the gene matches. The CDR3 DNA sequence: TGTGCCAGCAGCGTACTTCCGGACAGGTACAATGAGCAGTTCTTC. Translating it yields CASSVLPDRYNEQFF.

The V call is TRBV28, the J call TRBJ1-5; tentatively, D is TRBD1 (6 bases). The CDR3 has 15 residues. In germline, CDR1 is MDHEN, CDR2 SYDVKM. Trimming removed 5 bases at V and 3 bases at J, with 14 bases between. CDR3 DNA sequence: TGTGCCAGCAGTGCGACCGGGACAACCAATCAGCCCCAGCATTTT. It is translated as CASSATGTTNQPQHF.

The CDR3 loop reads CSVEDGNGRPNEQFF. DNA of the CDR3: TGCAGCGTTGAAGACGGAAACGGGAGGCCGAATGAGCAGTTCTTC. This chain links TRBV29-1 with TRBJ2-1; 7 bases fit TRBD2. V was clipped by 0 bases and J by 7 bases; unmatched bases: 9. From germline, CDR1 is SQVTM and CDR2 ANQGSEA. The CDR3 totals 15 residues.

This clone was seen just once. This chain joins TRBV2 and TRBJ2-5; 9 positions agree with TRBD1. CDR3 length: 13 residues. Unmatched junction bases numbered 5, after V lost 10 bases and J lost 2 bases. Germline CDR1 SNHLY, CDR2 FYNNEI. CDR3 residues: CANKQGAQETQYF. CDR3 nucleotide sequence: TGTGCCAACAAACAGGGGGCACAAGAGACCCAGTACTTC.

J is TRBJ2-7 and V is TRBV6-5; tentative D call: TRBD1 (5 bases). Trimming took 4 bases from V and 2 from J, leaving 12 bases between them. Per germline, CDR1 MNHEY and CDR2 SVGAGI. The CDR3 is 14 amino acids. The CDR3 region has the DNA TGTGCCAGCAGTTTCGACAGTCGGGCCTACGAGCAGTACTTC. It codes for CASSFDSRAYEQYF.

This sequence joins TRBV28 and TRBJ1-1; D might be TRBD1 (6 bases). The V end lost 6 bases, the J end lost 9 bases, and 14 bases lay between the germline ends. This CDR3 contains 12 residues. Germline V gene lookup returns CDR1 MDHEN and CDR2 SYDVKM. CDR3 in amino acids: CASSPGVRKAFF. CDR3 coding DNA: TGTGCCAGCAGCCCAGGGGTTAGGAAAGCTTTCTTT.

The chain has TRBV29-1 and TRBJ1-2; possibly TRBD1 for D (5 bases). Per the germline V gene, CDR1 is SQVTM and CDR2 is ANQGSEA. The V end lost 1 base, the J end lost 4 bases, and 16 bases lay between the germline ends. CDR3 length: 15 residues. The CDR3: CSVEVPPGGGYGYTF. In nucleotides, the CDR3 is TGCAGCGTTGAAGTACCGCCGGGGGGGGGCTATGGCTACACCTTC.

Only one count was recorded for this clone. The chain has TRBV24-1 and TRBJ2-3; 9 bases align to TRBD2. V trimming: 4 bases; J trimming: 6 bases; junction bases outside the gene matches: 10. The CDR3 runs to 16 residues. Germline values: CDR1 KGHDR, CDR2 SFDVKD. Written as DNA, the CDR3 is TGTGCCACCAGTGACCCATTAGCGGGAGAAGGTGATACGCAGTATTTT. Translating gives CATSDPLAGEGDTQYF.

The CDR3 DNA follows: TGTGCCAGCAGGGAACTAGAAGTCGAGCAGTACTTC. It yields the protein CASRELEVEQYF. The J gene is TRBJ2-7, the V gene TRBV2; D may be TRBD2 (5 bases). Germline V lookup: CDR1 SNHLY, CDR2 FYNNEI. CDR3 length equals 12 residues. The germline V and J ends were trimmed by 6 bases and 6 bases, with 12 bases remaining between them.

The chain has TRBV4-1 and TRBJ1-5; D is ambiguous. The V end was cut by 0 bases, the J end by 3 bases, with 9 bases between. Germline CDR1 is MGHRA and CDR2 is YSYEKL. This CDR3 is 15 amino acids long. CDR3 DNA: TGCGCCAGCAGCCAAGAACCAGGTCCCAATCAGCCCCAGCATTTT. It specifies CASSQEPGPNQPQHF.

V and J are TRBV5-1 and TRBJ1-4, with D possibly matching TRBD1 (5 bases). CDR1 SGHRS and CDR2 YFSETQ come from the germline V gene. V lost 0 bases and J lost 8, with 8 bases in between. CDR3 length equals 13 residues. The CDR3 bases are TGCGCCAGCAGCTTGGTTCCAGGGGAAAAACTGTTTTTT. It yields the protein CASSLVPGEKLFF.

This clone came up once. This chain links TRBV28 with TRBJ2-1; 11 nucleotides match TRBD2. Germline V gene data show CDR1 as MDHEN and CDR2 as SYDVKM. The CDR3 totals 15 residues. J gave up 7 bases and V 4 bases, and 6 bases lay outside the gene matches. CDR3 sequence reads: CASSWGLADQNEQFF. CDR3 bases: TGTGCCAGCAGTTGGGGACTAGCGGACCAGAATGAGCAGTTCTTC.

The J gene is TRBJ2-3, the V gene TRBV18; D unclear. Germline V CDR1 and CDR2: KGHSH, LQKENI. The CDR3 consists of 13 residues. V lost 4 bases and J lost 2, with 7 bases in between. The CDR3 here is CASSLTATDTQYF. In DNA form, the CDR3 reads TGTGCCAGCTCACTAACAGCCACAGATACGCAGTATTTT.

The rearrangement links TRBV7-9 to TRBJ2-1; 7 bases line up with TRBD2. V dropped 4 bases and J dropped 0; count of bases not matched to a gene: 9. The germline V gene has CDR1 SEHNR and CDR2 FQNEAQ (reference sequence). The CDR3 loop spans 17 amino acids. CDR3 sequence (DNA): TGTGCCAGCAGCTCCGACGGGGGGAGGCCCTCCTACAATGAGCAGTTCTTC. Protein sequence: CASSSDGGRPSYNEQFF.

This chain uses TRBV28 with TRBJ2-7; weak D call: TRBD1 (6 bases). Germline assignment: CDR1 MDHEN and CDR2 SYDVKM. Deletions cut 5 bases from V and 3 bases from J, with 11 bases between. The CDR3 runs 13 residues. In nucleotides, the CDR3 is TGTGCCAGCAGTGCTACAGGGTACTACGAGCAGTACTTC. This encodes CASSATGYYEQYF.

This chain's CDR3 is CASRDRGGGYTF. The CDR3 coding sequence is TGTGCCAGCAGGGACAGGGGGGGTGGCTACACCTTC. The chain couples TRBV27 to TRBJ1-2; 10 nucleotides align to TRBD1. This CDR3 has 12 amino acids. V gave up 6 bases and J gave up 7 bases; unmatched junction bases: 2. Germline V gene lookup returns CDR1 MNHEY and CDR2 SMNVEV (reference sequence).

V is TRBV28 and J is TRBJ1-2, with 7 nucleotides matching TRBD1. CDR1 is MDHEN, CDR2 SYDVKM, per germline. This CDR3 has 16 amino acids. Trimming took 7 bases from V and 0 from J; bases not matched to a gene: 11. CDR3 sequence (DNA): TGTGCCAGCACAGGTGTGGGGACAGCGACTAACTATGGCTACACCTTC. Its protein product is CASTGVGTATNYGYTF.

A remark on this clone: Other DNA sequences of this sample code for an identical CDR3. The V and J genes are TRBV9 and TRBJ2-7, with 8 bases matching TRBD2. The J segment lost 0 bases and the V segment lost 7 bases, leaving 3 bases of the junction unmatched. This CDR3 region has 13 residues. Germline lookup yields CDR1 SGDLS and CDR2 YYNGEE. This CDR3 is CASSGTSSYEQYF. The CDR3 nucleotides are TGTGCCAGCTCCGGGACTAGCTCCTACGAGCAGTACTTC. The whole variable domain, remainder taken from reference TRBV9 and TRBJ2-7, is DSGVTQTPKHLITATGQRVTLRCSPRSGDLSVYWYQQSLDQGLQFLIQYYNGEERAKGNILERFSAQQFPDLHSELNLSSLELGDSALYFCASSGTSSYEQYFGPGTRLTVT.

This rearrangement joins TRBV9 to TRBJ1-1; D is perhaps TRBD1 (6 bases). This CDR3 is built from 14 residues. Trimming took off 4 bases at V and 0 bases at J, with 10 bases between the two ends. Germline V gene sequence: CDR1 SGDLS, CDR2 YYNGEE. CDR3 region: CASSRDNLNTEAFF. DNA of the CDR3: TGTGCCAGCAGCCGGGACAACTTGAACACTGAAGCTTTCTTT.